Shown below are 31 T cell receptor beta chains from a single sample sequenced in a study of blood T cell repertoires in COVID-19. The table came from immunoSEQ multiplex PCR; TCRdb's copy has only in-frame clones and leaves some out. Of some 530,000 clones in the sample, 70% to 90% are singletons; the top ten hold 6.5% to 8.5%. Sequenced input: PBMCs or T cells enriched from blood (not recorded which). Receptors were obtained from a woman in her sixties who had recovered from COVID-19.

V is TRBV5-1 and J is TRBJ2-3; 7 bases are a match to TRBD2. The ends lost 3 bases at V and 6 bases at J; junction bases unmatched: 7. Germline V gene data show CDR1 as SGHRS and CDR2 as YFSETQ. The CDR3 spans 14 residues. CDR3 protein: CASSWTGGGDTQYF. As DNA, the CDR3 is TGCGCCAGCAGCTGGACCGGGGGAGGGGATACGCAGTATTTT.

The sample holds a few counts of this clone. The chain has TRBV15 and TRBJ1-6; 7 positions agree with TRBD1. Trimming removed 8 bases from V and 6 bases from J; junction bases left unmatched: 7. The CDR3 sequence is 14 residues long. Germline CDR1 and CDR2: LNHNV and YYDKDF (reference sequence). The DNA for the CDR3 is TGTGCCACCGGAGTTGCAGGGGGTAATTCACCCCTCCACTTT. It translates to CATGVAGGNSPLHF.

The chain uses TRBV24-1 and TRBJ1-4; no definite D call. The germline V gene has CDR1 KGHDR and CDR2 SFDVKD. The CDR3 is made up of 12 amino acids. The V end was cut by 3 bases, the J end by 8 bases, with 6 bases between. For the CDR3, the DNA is TGTGCCACCAGTGATGTGGAGGAAAAACTGTTTTTT. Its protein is CATSDVEEKLFF.

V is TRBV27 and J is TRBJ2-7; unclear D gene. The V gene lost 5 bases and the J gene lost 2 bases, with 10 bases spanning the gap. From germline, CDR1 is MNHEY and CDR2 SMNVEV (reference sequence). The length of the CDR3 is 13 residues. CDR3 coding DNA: TGTGCCAGCAGTACGGTTCTAGCCTACGAGCAGTACTTC. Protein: CASSTVLAYEQYF.

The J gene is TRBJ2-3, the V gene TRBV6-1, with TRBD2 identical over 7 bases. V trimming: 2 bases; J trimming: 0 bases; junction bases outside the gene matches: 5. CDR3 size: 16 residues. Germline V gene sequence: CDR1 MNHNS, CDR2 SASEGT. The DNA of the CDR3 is TGTGCCAGCAGTGAATGGGGGACTACTAGCACAGATACGCAGTATTTT. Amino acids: CASSEWGTTSTDTQYF.

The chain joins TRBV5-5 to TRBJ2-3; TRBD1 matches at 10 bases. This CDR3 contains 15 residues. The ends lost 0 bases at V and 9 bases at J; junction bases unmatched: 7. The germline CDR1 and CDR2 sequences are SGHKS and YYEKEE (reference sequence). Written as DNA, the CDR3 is TGTGCCAGCAGCTTGGCGGGACAGGGGCCTCAAACGCAGTATTTT. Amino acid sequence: CASSLAGQGPQTQYF.

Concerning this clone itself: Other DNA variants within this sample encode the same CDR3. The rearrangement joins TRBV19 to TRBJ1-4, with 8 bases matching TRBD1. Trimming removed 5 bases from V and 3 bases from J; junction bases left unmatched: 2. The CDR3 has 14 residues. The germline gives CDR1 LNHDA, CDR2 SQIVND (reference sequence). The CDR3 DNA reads TGTGCCAGTAGTCCGACAGGGGCTAATGAAAAACTGTTTTTT. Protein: CASSPTGANEKLFF.

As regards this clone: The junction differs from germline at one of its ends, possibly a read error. For the CDR3, the DNA is TGTGCCAGCATTGAACGACAGGGTAGCTATGGCTACACCTTC. Residues: CASIERQGSYGYTF. The V gene is TRBV6-1, the J gene TRBJ1-2, with 7 bases aligning to TRBD1. The CDR3 is made up of 14 amino acids. Germline V gene lookup returns CDR1 MNHNS and CDR2 SASEGT.

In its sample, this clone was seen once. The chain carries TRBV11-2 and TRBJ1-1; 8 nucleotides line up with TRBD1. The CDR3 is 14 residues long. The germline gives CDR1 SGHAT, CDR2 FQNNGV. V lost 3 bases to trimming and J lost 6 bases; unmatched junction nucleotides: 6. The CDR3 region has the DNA TGTGCCAGCAGCTTGTTCAGGGGGCTCGCTGAAGCTTTCTTT. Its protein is CASSLFRGLAEAFF.

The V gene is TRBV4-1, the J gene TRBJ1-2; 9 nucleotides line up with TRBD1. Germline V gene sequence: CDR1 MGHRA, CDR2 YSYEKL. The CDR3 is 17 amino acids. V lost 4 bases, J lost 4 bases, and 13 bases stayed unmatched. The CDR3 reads CASSLTSTGQGIYGYTF. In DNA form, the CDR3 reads TGCGCCAGCAGCCTTACTTCTACGGGACAGGGAATCTATGGCTACACCTTC.

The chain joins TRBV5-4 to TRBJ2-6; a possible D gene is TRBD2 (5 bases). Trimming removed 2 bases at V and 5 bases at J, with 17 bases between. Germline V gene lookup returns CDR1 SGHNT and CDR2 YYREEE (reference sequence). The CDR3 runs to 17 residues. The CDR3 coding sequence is TGTGCCAGCAGCTTAAAGGGCGGGCTCGGATGGGCCAACGTCCTGACTTTC. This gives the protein CASSLKGGLGWANVLTF. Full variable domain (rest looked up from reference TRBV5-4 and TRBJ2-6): ETGVTQSPTHLIKTRGQQVTLRCSSQSGHNTVSWYQQALGQGPQFIFQYYREEENGRGNFPPRFSGLQFPNYSSELNVNALELDDSALYLCASSLKGGLGWANVLTFGAGSRLTVL.

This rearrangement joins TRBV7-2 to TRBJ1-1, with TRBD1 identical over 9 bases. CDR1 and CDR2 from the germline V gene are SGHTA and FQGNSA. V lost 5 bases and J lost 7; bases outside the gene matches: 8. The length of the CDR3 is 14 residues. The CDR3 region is CASSRSGTGFEAFF. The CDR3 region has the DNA TGTGCCAGCAGCAGATCCGGGACAGGGTTTGAAGCTTTCTTT.

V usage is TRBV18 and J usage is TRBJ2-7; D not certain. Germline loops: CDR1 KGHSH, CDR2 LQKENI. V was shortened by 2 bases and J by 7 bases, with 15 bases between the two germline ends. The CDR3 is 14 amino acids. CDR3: CASSPNGGQGEQYV. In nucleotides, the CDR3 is TGTGCCAGCTCACCAAATGGCGGCCAAGGAGAGCAGTACGTC.

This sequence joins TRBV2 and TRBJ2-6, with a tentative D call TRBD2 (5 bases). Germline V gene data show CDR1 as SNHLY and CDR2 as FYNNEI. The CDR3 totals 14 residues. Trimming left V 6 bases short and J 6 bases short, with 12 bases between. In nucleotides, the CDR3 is TGTGCCAGCAGGGGGAGCGAACAGGCCAACGTCCTGACTTTC. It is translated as CASRGSEQANVLTF.

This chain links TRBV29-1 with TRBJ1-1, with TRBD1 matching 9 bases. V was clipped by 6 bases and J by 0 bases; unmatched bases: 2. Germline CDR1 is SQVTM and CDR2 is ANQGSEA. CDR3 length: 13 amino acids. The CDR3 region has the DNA TGCAGCGTGGACAGGGGTGTGAACACTGAAGCTTTCTTT. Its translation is CSVDRGVNTEAFF.

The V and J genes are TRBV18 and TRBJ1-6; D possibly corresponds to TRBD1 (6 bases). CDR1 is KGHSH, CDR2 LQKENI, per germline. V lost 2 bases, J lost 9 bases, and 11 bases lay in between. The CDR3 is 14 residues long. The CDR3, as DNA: TGTGCCAGCTCACCAGCACAGGGTGGTTCACCCCTCCACTTT. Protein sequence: CASSPAQGGSPLHF.

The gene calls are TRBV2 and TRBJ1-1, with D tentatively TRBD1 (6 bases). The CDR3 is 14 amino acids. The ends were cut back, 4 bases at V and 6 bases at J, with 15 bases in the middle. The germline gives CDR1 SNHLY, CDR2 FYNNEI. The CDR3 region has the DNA TGTGCCAGCAGTGCACATCAGGGGTTTGCTGAAGCTTTCTTT. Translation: CASSAHQGFAEAFF.

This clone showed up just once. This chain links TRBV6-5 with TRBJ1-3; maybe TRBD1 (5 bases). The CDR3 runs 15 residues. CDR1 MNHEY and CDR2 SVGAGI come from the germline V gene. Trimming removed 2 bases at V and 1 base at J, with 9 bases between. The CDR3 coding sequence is TGTGCCAGCAGTTACGGGGCAGGGTCTGGAAACACCATATATTTT. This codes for CASSYGAGSGNTIYF.

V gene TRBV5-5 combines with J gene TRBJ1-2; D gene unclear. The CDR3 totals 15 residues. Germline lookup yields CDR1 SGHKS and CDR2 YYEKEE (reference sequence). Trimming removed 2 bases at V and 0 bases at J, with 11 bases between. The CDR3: CASSLAGYSNYGYTF. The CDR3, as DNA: TGTGCCAGCAGCTTAGCAGGTTATTCTAACTATGGCTACACCTTC. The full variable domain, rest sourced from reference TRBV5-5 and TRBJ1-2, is DAGVTQSPTHLIKTRGQQVTLRCSPISGHKSVSWYQQVLGQGPQFIFQYYEKEERGRGNFPDRFSARQFPNYSSELNVNALLLGDSALYLCASSLAGYSNYGYTFGSGTRLTVV.

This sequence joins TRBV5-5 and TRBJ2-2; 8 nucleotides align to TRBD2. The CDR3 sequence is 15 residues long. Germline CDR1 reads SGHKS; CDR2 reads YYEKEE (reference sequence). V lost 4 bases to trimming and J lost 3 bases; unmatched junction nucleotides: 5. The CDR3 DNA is TGTGCCAGCAGCGCCGGGACTAGGGACACCGGGGAGCTGTTTTTT. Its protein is CASSAGTRDTGELFF.

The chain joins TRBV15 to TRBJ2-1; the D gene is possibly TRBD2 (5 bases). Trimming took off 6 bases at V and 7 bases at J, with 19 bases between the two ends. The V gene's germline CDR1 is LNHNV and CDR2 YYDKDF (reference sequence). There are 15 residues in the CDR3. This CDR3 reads CATRIGIEAANEQFF. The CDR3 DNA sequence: TGTGCCACCAGGATCGGGATCGAAGCCGCGAATGAGCAGTTCTTC.

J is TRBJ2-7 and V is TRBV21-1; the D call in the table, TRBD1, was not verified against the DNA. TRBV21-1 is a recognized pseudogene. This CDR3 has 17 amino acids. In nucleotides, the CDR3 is TGTGCCAGCTCAAGACCCAGGGGCAGGGGTATGTCCTACGAGCAGTACTTC. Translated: CASSRPRGRGMSYEQYF.

The CDR3 loop reads CASSLKGEAFF. CDR3 bases: TGTGCCAGCAGCTTGAAGGGGGAAGCTTTCTTT. This rearrangement joins TRBV7-6 to TRBJ1-1, with D perhaps TRBD1 (5 bases). Germline assignment: CDR1 SGHVS and CDR2 FNYEAQ. The CDR3 consists of 11 residues. The germline V and J ends were trimmed by 3 bases and 8 bases, with 7 bases remaining between them.

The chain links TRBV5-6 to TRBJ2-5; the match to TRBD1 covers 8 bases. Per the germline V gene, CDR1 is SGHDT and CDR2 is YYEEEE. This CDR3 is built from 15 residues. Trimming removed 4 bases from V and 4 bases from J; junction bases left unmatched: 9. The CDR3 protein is CASSLPTGVGETQYF. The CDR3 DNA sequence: TGTGCCAGCAGCCTCCCGACAGGGGTGGGAGAGACCCAGTACTTC.

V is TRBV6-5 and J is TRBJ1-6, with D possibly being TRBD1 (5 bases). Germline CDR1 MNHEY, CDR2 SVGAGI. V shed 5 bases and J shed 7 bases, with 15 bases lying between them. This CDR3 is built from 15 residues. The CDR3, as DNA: TGTGCCAGCAGTCAGTCCGGAAAGGGGAATTCACCCCTCCACTTT. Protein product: CASSQSGKGNSPLHF.

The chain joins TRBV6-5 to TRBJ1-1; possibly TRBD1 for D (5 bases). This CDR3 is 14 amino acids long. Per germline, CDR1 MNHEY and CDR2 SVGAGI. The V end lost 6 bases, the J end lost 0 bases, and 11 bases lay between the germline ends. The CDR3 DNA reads TGTGCCAGCAGCCGAGACAGAATGAACACTGAAGCTTTCTTT. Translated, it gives CASSRDRMNTEAFF.

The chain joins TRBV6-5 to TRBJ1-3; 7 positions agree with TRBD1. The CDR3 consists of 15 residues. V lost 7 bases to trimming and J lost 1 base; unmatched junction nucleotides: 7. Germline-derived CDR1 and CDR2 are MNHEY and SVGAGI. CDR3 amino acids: CASKIVQGSGNTIYF. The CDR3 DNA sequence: TGTGCCAGCAAAATCGTACAGGGGTCTGGAAACACCATATATTTT.

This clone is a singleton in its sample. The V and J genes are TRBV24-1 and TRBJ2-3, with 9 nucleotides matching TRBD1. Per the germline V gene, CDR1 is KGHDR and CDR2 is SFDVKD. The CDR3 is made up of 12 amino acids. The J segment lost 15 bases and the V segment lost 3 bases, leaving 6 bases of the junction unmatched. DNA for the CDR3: TGTGCCACCAGTGATCCGGGACAGGGCCACTATTTT. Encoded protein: CATSDPGQGHYF.

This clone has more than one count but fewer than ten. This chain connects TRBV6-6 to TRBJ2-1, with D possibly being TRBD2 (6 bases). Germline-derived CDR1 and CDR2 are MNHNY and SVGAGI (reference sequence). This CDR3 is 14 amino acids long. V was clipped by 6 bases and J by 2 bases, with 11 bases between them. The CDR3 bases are TGTGCCAGCAGACGACTAGGCCCCTACAATGAGCAGTTCTTC. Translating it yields CASRRLGPYNEQFF.

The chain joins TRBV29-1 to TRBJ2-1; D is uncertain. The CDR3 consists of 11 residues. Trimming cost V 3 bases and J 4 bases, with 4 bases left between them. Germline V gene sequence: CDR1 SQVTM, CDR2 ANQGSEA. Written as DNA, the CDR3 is TGCAGCGTTGACAGATACAATGAGCAGTTCTTC. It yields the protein CSVDRYNEQFF.

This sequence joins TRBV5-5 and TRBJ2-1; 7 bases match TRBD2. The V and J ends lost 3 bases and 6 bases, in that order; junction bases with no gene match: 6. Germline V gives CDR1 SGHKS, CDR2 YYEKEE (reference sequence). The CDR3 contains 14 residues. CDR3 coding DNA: TGTGCCAGCAGCTGGGAGGGGCCGGGCAATGAGCAGTTCTTC. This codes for CASSWEGPGNEQFF.